Listed here is a single TCR beta chain. Its antigen remains unknown. The sort gate was single viable CD3+CD4+CD8-CD45RO+ cells for memory CD4+ T cells. CD4+ T cells were isolated by positive magnetic selection. The data stem from a study of memory CD4+ T cells and cytomegalovirus serostatus. Study summary: This sample comes from healthy Belgian adults, eight to ten CMV seropositive, about 23 seronegative.

Profiled with immunoSEQ multiplex PCR; TCRdb holds only in-frame clones, not every one. The sample consists of 56,000 or so clones, around 77% of them appearing once. The germline V and J ends were trimmed by 5 bases and 4 bases, with 12 bases remaining between them. Germline CDR1 LNHDA, CDR2 SQIVND (reference sequence). This CDR3 comprises 13 residues. Whole-study results and caveats: About 40% of the roughly 160 known CMV-associated TCRbeta sequences appeared in CD4+ memory.

The sequencing input was memory CD4+ T cells from blood. The chain combines TRBV19 with TRBJ2-7, with D unclear. This sequence was found in an adult in good health and CMV-seronegative. The CDR3 DNA is TGTGCCAGTAGTCCACGGATCGAATACGAGCAGTACTTC. Translation: CASSPRIEYEQYF.